A selection of T cell receptor beta chains follows, all from one sample in a study of glioma-infiltrating T cells. Each CDR3 protein is one row after TCRdb ran MiXCR on the multiplex PCR reads. The table shows around 390,000 distinct CDR3 sequences, with roughly two fifths occurring only once. The sample taken for sequencing was glioma tissue, nonneoplastic brain tissue, or PBMCs (not recorded which). Receptor source: a human donor with low-grade glioma or glioblastoma, undergoing nonglioma brain surgery, or in good health (not recorded which). The CDR3 runs from the conserved cysteine through the conserved F or W. Size values are once, few and many counts, or a class for expanded clones, and some rows have none.

abundance: few
v_gene: TRBV28
CDR3aa: CAGSSLGLAAYNEQFF

abundance: many
v_gene: TRBV4-1
CDR3aa: CASSQGQGNQPQHF

abundance: -
v_gene: TRBV28
CDR3aa: CAIQTTNEKLFF

abundance: -
v_gene: TRBV6-6
CDR3aa: CASSPPVTGRSHSYEQYF

abundance: many
v_gene: TRBV7-2
CDR3aa: CASSLLAGGGTDTQYF

abundance: -
v_gene: TRBV12-3/TRBV12-4
CDR3aa: CASSRGWTGELFF

abundance: -
v_gene: TRBV4-2
CDR3aa: CASSQGSDSSYNEQFF

abundance: many
v_gene: TRBV20-1
CDR3aa: CSAKRMSSYNEQFF

abundance: few
v_gene: TRBV11-1
CDR3aa: CASSPRLAGGNNEQFF

abundance: many
v_gene: TRBV6-1
CDR3aa: CASSLQGPSTDTQYF

abundance: -
v_gene: TRBV7-2
CDR3aa: CASSLFPQGANTGELFF

abundance: many
v_gene: TRBV3-1
CDR3aa: CASSQGLAPHQYF

abundance: many
v_gene: TRBV20-1
CDR3aa: CSATSGAYNEQFF

abundance: -
v_gene: TRBV7-6
CDR3aa: CASSLAVISGPSLSYEQYF